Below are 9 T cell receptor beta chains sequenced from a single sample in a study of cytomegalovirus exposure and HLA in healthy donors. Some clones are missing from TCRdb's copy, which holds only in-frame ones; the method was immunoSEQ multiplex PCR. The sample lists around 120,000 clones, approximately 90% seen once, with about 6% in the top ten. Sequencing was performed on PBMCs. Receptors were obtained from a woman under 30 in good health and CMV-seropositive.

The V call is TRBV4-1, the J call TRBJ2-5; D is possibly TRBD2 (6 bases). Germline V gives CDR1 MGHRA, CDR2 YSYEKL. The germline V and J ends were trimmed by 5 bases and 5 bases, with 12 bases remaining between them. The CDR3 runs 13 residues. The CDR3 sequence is CASSTGGWETQYF. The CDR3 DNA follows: TGCGCCAGCAGCACTGGAGGGTGGGAGACCCAGTACTTC.

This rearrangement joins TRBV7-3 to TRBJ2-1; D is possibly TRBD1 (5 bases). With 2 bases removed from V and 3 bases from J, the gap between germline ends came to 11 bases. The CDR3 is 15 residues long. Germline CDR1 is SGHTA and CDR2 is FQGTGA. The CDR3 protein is CASSLGSRGYNEQFF. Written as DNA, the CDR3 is TGTGCCAGCAGCTTAGGCTCAAGGGGCTACAATGAGCAGTTCTTC.

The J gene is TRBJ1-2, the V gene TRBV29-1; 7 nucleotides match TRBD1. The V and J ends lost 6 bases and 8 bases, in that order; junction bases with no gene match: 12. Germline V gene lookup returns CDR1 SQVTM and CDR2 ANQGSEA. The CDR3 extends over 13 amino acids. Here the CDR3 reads CSVSAGGVYGYTF. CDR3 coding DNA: TGCAGCGTGTCGGCAGGGGGAGTTTACGGCTACACCTTC.

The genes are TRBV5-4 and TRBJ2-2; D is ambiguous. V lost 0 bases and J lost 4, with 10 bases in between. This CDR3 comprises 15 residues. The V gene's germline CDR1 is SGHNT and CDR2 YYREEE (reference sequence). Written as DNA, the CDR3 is TGTGCCAGCAGCTTGGCGTCAACGCGCACCGGGGAGCTGTTTTTT. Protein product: CASSLASTRTGELFF.

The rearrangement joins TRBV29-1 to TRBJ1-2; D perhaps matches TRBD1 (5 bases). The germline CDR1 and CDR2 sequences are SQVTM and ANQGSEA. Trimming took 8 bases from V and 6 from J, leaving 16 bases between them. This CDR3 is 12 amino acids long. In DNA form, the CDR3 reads TGCAGCATTGGGGCAGGGATGGATGGCTACACCTTC. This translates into CSIGAGMDGYTF.

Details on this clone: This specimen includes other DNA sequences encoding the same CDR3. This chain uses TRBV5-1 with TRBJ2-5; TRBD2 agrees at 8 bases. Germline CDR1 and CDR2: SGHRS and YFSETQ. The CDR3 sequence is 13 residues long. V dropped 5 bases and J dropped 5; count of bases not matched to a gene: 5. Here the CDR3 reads CASRVAGRETQYF. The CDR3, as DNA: TGCGCCAGCAGAGTAGCGGGGCGGGAGACCCAGTACTTC.

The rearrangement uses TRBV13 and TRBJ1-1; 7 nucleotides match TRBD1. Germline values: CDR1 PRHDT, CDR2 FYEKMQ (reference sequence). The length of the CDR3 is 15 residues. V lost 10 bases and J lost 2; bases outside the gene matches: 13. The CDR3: CATRIQGIGNTEAFF. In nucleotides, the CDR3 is TGTGCCACCAGAATACAGGGGATAGGAAACACTGAAGCTTTCTTT.

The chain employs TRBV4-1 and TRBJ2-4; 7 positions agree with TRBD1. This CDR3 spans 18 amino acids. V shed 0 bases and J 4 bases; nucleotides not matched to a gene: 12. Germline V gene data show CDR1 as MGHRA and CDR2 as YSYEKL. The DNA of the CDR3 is TGCGCCAGCAGCCAAGATCGGGGTCAGGGGACAGCGAAAAACATTCAGTACTTC. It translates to CASSQDRGQGTAKNIQYF.

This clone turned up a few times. This CDR3 reads CASSPGTVPAYEQYF. CDR3 DNA sequence: TGTGCCAGCAGCCCAGGGACAGTCCCGGCCTACGAGCAGTACTTC. The gene calls are TRBV5-6 and TRBJ2-7; 7 bases map to TRBD1. The trim removed 4 bases at V and 2 bases at J, leaving 9 bases unmatched. The CDR3 consists of 15 residues. In germline, CDR1 is SGHDT, CDR2 YYEEEE.